Shown below are 3 T cell receptor beta chains from a single sample sequenced in a study of control samples from healthy donors and cancer patients. Assay used: immunoSEQ multiplex PCR; TCRdb lists only in-frame clones, some missing. The repertoire holds 60,000 to 70,000 clones, with roughly 82% as singletons. The specimen sequenced was PBMCs. These receptors all come from a woman between 45 and 65 years old with lung cancer.

This clone was recorded once. V usage is TRBV18 and J usage is TRBJ1-2, with TRBD1 matching 11 bases. V lost 2 bases to trimming and J lost 7 bases; unmatched junction nucleotides: 6. The germline gives CDR1 KGHSH, CDR2 LQKENI. The CDR3 length is 15 residues. CDR3 region: CASSPKDRGRGGYTF. In DNA, the CDR3 is TGTGCCAGCTCACCAAAGGACAGGGGGCGCGGTGGCTACACCTTC.

This sequence joins TRBV27 and TRBJ2-6; possibly TRBD2 for D (5 bases). The CDR3 is 17 residues long. In germline, CDR1 is MNHEY, CDR2 SMNVEV (reference sequence). Trimming stripped 0 bases from V and 2 bases from J, with 11 bases between. Here the CDR3 reads CASSLSDFGTGANVLTF. CDR3 in DNA: TGTGCCAGCAGTTTATCCGATTTCGGGACTGGGGCCAACGTCCTGACTTTC.

The genes are TRBV2 and TRBJ2-3; 9 nucleotides align to TRBD2. J was trimmed by 4 bases and V by 6 bases; bases with no gene match: 5. Germline loops: CDR1 SNHLY, CDR2 FYNNEI. CDR3 length: 14 amino acids. The CDR3 DNA reads as TGTGCCAGCAGACCGGGACTAGCCCCAGATACGCAGTATTTT. This sequence encodes CASRPGLAPDTQYF.